This passage covers 3 T cell receptor beta chains from one sample sequenced in a study of blood T cell repertoires in COVID-19. Produced via immunoSEQ multiplex PCR; TCRdb's table is partial and in-frame only. The table records a few hundred thousand clones, 80% to 90% of them present only once. Sample: peripheral blood. These TCRs come from an older woman with COVID-19, enrolled during active disease.

The chain joins TRBV5-1 to TRBJ2-1; TRBD2 matches at 8 bases. The V and J ends lost 0 bases and 7 bases, in that order; junction bases with no gene match: 6. The CDR3 is 15 amino acids. Germline-derived CDR1 and CDR2 are SGHRS and YFSETQ. The CDR3 is CASSLVGGAENEQFF. The CDR3 DNA reads TGCGCCAGCAGCTTGGTCGGGGGGGCTGAAAATGAGCAGTTCTTC.

The chain carries TRBV4-2 and TRBJ2-5; 10 nucleotides line up with TRBD2. CDR1 is LGHNA, CDR2 YNFKEQ, per germline. V dropped 1 base and J dropped 2; count of bases not matched to a gene: 4. The CDR3 is made up of 16 amino acids. Written as DNA, the CDR3 is TGTGCCAGCAGCCAAGCTAGCGGGGGAGGTCAAGAGACCCAGTACTTC. It encodes CASSQASGGGQETQYF.

This clone came up a few times. V gene TRBV5-6 combines with J gene TRBJ1-2, with D perhaps TRBD1 (6 bases). CDR1 is SGHDT, CDR2 YYEEEE, per germline. V lost 0 bases, J lost 5 bases, and 11 bases lay in between. This CDR3 has 14 residues. In DNA form, the CDR3 reads TGTGCCAGCAGCTTGGACAGGGCTTTGTATGGCTACACCTTC. Protein product: CASSLDRALYGYTF.